In its sample, the clone carrying this T cell receptor beta chain was seen once. As yet, its antigen is unknown. Gene names denote mouse genes. The CDR3 end lies 1 residue beyond the end of the read and is filled in from the germline J gene. TCRdb keeps only in-frame clones here, not all; method: immunoSEQ multiplex PCR. The sample contains approximately 45,000 clones, around 66% of which appear only once. The CDR3 has 15 amino acids. Per the germline V gene, CDR1 is GFQATS and CDR2 is STVNSAI. The junction had 3 bases not matched to a gene; V was cut back by 0 bases and J by 3 bases. This entry comes from a study of tissue T cells after allogeneic stem cell transplantation. The study, taken as a whole, reports: This small cohort was clinically heterogeneous, and sampling depth was a limitation. Blood and spleen captured only part of the tissue TCR repertoire. The study did not identify alloreactive or antigen-specific tissue TCRs, and some clones might be persisting host cells. Few T cell clones were shared across patients, but motif clusters showed tissue-specific shared signatures.

The sequenced material came from sorted cells pooled from one or two spleens. The J gene is TRBJ2-5, the V gene TRBV20; 10 positions match TRBD2. This TCR was recovered from a pool of C57BL/6 mice in good health. CDR3 DNA (partial): TGTGGTGCTAGGGACCTGGGGGGGCGTCAAGACACCCAGTAC. As protein: CGARDLGGRQDTQY. The whole CDR3 sequence is CGARDLGGRQDTQYF. The full variable domain, rest sourced from reference TRBV20 and TRBJ2-5, is GALVYQYPRRTICKSGTSMRMECQAVGFQATSVAWYRQSPQKTFELIALSTVNSAIKYEQNFTQEKFPISHPNLSFSSMTVLNAYLEDRGLYLCGARDLGGRQDTQYFGPGTRLLVL.